Listed below are T cell receptor beta chains from one sample, sequenced in a study of T-cell memory formation after mild COVID-19. TCRdb re-called the 5' RACE reads with MiXCR, one entry per CDR3 protein. The data hold about 470,000 distinct CDR3 sequences, with nearly 25% observed a single time. Input material: PBMCs or a T cell subset sorted from them (not recorded which). These receptor sequences come from an adult woman who had mild COVID-19 (a few samples of this study predate the infection). Cell type and time point are not known. The CDR3 runs from the conserved cysteine through the conserved F or W. A D gene is named only where the DNA matches it firmly. Clone sizes are given selectively: once, few, many, or a class where the clone is expanded.

>TRBV12-3/TRBV12-4|-|few|16|TRBJ2-3
TGTGCCAGCAGTTCCCCGGGGGGCTTTAGCACAGATACGCAGTATTTT
CASSSPGGFSTDTQYF
>TRBV3-1|-|many|14|TRBJ2-5
TGTGCCAGCAGCCAAGGGACGTGGCAAGAGACCCAGTACTTC
CASSQGTWQETQYF
>TRBV20-1|-|-|11|TRBJ1-1
TGCAGTGCGCAGGGGAACACTGAAGCTTTCTTT
CSAQGNTEAFF
>TRBV2|TRBD1|-|15|TRBJ1-1
TGTGCCAGCAGTGATTGGGTAGGGGGCTTCACTGAAGCTTTCTTT
CASSDWVGGFTEAFF
>TRBV29-1|-|-|11|TRBJ2-3
TGCAGCGTCGATGGCACAGATACGCAGTATTTT
CSVDGTDTQYF
>TRBV12-3/TRBV12-4|-|-|14|TRBJ1-2
TGTGCCAGCAGTCGGTCTGCAGGGGCCTATGGCTACACCTTC
CASSRSAGAYGYTF
>TRBV5-1|TRBD1|-|14|TRBJ1-5
TGCGCCAGCAGCTTAGGGACAGGGTTTCAGCCCCAGCATTTT
CASSLGTGFQPQHF
>TRBV2|TRBD1|few|14|TRBJ1-5
TGTGCCAGCAAGAAGACAGGGGCGGGTCAGCCCCAGCATTTT
CASKKTGAGQPQHF
>TRBV7-2|-|-|14|TRBJ2-2
TGTGCCAGCAGCTTAGAGTGGACAACCGGGGAGCTGTTTTTT
CASSLEWTTGELFF
>TRBV4-3|TRBD2|-|19|TRBJ2-1
TGCGCCAGCAGCCAAGATCATTCAGGGACTAGCGGGAGGGCGTATGAGCAGTTCTTC
CASSQDHSGTSGRAYEQFF
>TRBV7-8|-|few|15|TRBJ2-5
TGTGCCAGCAGCTTAGCTCGGTTTATACAAGAGACCCAGTACTTC
CASSLARFIQETQYF